Listed below are T cell receptor beta chains from one sample, sequenced in a study of blood T cell repertoires in COVID-19. Only in-frame clones appear in the TCRdb table, and some are missing; sequencing was by immunoSEQ multiplex PCR. The sample contains about 210,000 clones, 75% to 90% of which appear only once. Sequencing was done on a sample of peripheral blood. Receptors were obtained from a woman between 70 and 85 years old with COVID-19, enrolled during active disease. The CDR3 runs from the conserved cysteine through the conserved F or W. Each record gives: clone size, D gene, V gene, J gene, CDR3 protein, CDR3 DNA. The D gene is left open where the match is weak. Clone size is stated in some rows and not others, as once, few, many or a class when expanded.

clone size: NA; D gene: NA; V gene: TRBV2; J gene: TRBJ2-6; CDR3 protein: CASKGQLSGANVLTF; CDR3 DNA: TGTGCCAGCAAAGGACAGCTCTCTGGGGCCAACGTCCTGACTTTC
clone size: NA; D gene: NA; V gene: TRBV2; J gene: TRBJ2-3; CDR3 protein: CASRSATQYF; CDR3 DNA: TGTGCCAGCAGGAGTGCTACGCAGTATTTT
clone size: NA; D gene: NA; V gene: TRBV18; J gene: TRBJ1-2; CDR3 protein: CASSPPSRVGPGYTF; CDR3 DNA: TGTGCCAGCTCACCACCGAGCAGGGTTGGACCTGGCTACACCTTC
clone size: NA; D gene: TRBD1; V gene: TRBV9; J gene: TRBJ1-2; CDR3 protein: CASSVGQGGYGYTF; CDR3 DNA: TGTGCCAGCAGCGTCGGACAGGGGGGCTATGGCTACACCTTC
clone size: NA; D gene: TRBD2; V gene: TRBV19; J gene: TRBJ2-1; CDR3 protein: CASSTLGLASYNEQFF; CDR3 DNA: TGTGCCAGTAGTACCTTGGGACTAGCGAGTTACAATGAGCAGTTCTTC
clone size: NA; D gene: TRBD1; V gene: TRBV2; J gene: TRBJ1-2; CDR3 protein: CASSRDRVGGYTF; CDR3 DNA: TGTGCCAGCTCAAGGGACAGGGTGGGTGGCTACACCTTC
clone size: NA; D gene: NA; V gene: TRBV19; J gene: TRBJ1-2; CDR3 protein: CASTITRQTHYGYTF; CDR3 DNA: TGTGCCAGTACCATCACTCGACAGACGCACTATGGCTACACCTTC
clone size: NA; D gene: TRBD1; V gene: TRBV18; J gene: TRBJ1-2; CDR3 protein: CASSSLGPGTARGSYGYTF; CDR3 DNA: TGTGCCAGCTCATCCCTGGGGCCAGGGACGGCCAGGGGGAGCTATGGCTACACCTTC
clone size: NA; D gene: NA; V gene: TRBV7-9; J gene: TRBJ1-3; CDR3 protein: CASSLVGRSGNTIYF; CDR3 DNA: TGTGCCAGCAGCTTAGTGGGCCGCTCTGGAAACACCATATATTTT
clone size: once; D gene: NA; V gene: TRBV18; J gene: TRBJ1-1; CDR3 protein: CASSRSDRLNTEAFF; CDR3 DNA: TGTGCCAGCTCACGGTCGGACAGATTGAACACTGAAGCTTTCTTT
clone size: NA; D gene: NA; V gene: TRBV3-1/TRBV3-2; J gene: TRBJ1-2; CDR3 protein: CASTQLGGDYGYTF; CDR3 DNA: TGTGCCAGCACCCAATTAGGCGGGGACTATGGCTACACCTTC
clone size: NA; D gene: TRBD2; V gene: TRBV24-1; J gene: TRBJ2-1; CDR3 protein: CATSDPSGGTGEQFF; CDR3 DNA: TGTGCCACCAGTGACCCTAGCGGGGGCACGGGTGAGCAGTTCTTC
clone size: once; D gene: NA; V gene: TRBV3-1/TRBV3-2; J gene: TRBJ2-3; CDR3 protein: CASASADTQYF; CDR3 DNA: TGTGCCAGCGCGTCGGCAGATACGCAGTATTTT
clone size: NA; D gene: NA; V gene: TRBV19; J gene: TRBJ1-2; CDR3 protein: CASSIRDGYTF; CDR3 DNA: TGTGCCAGTAGTATCCGTGATGGCTACACCTTC
clone size: NA; D gene: TRBD2; V gene: TRBV5-1; J gene: TRBJ2-1; CDR3 protein: CASQREGVDEQFF; CDR3 DNA: TGCGCCAGCCAGCGGGAGGGCGTGGATGAGCAGTTCTTC
clone size: few; D gene: TRBD1; V gene: TRBV10-3; J gene: TRBJ2-1; CDR3 protein: CASSGQIYNEQFF; CDR3 DNA: TGTGCCTCTTCGGGACAGATATACAATGAGCAGTTCTTC
clone size: NA; D gene: NA; V gene: TRBV21-1; J gene: TRBJ1-4; CDR3 protein: CASSRSGDPKKLFF; CDR3 DNA: TGTGCCAGCAGCAGATCAGGGGACCCCAAAAAACTGTTTTTT
clone size: once; D gene: NA; V gene: TRBV7-2; J gene: TRBJ2-7; CDR3 protein: CASSTSQGPLKQYF; CDR3 DNA: TGTGCCAGCAGCACGAGCCAGGGGCCCCTGAAGCAGTACTTC
clone size: NA; D gene: NA; V gene: TRBV6-1; J gene: TRBJ2-5; CDR3 protein: CASREGGMETQYF; CDR3 DNA: TGTGCCAGCAGGGAAGGCGGCATGGAGACCCAGTACTTC
clone size: NA; D gene: TRBD2; V gene: TRBV19; J gene: TRBJ2-3; CDR3 protein: CASSLGLAGENTQYF; CDR3 DNA: TGTGCCAGTAGTTTAGGGTTAGCGGGAGAGAATACGCAGTATTTT
clone size: few; D gene: NA; V gene: TRBV2; J gene: TRBJ2-7; CDR3 protein: CASSRGLYEQYF; CDR3 DNA: TGTGCCAGCAGTCGGGGACTCTACGAGCAGTACTTC
clone size: NA; D gene: TRBD2; V gene: TRBV7-2; J gene: TRBJ2-5; CDR3 protein: CASSLVTSGQETQYF; CDR3 DNA: TGTGCCAGCAGCTTAGTGACTAGCGGACAAGAGACCCAGTACTTC
clone size: NA; D gene: TRBD2; V gene: TRBV28; J gene: TRBJ2-1; CDR3 protein: CVSGSNEQFF; CDR3 DNA: TGTGTTAGCGGGAGCAATGAGCAGTTCTTC
clone size: NA; D gene: TRBD1; V gene: TRBV5-4; J gene: TRBJ1-3; CDR3 protein: CASSHRDSLGNTIYF; CDR3 DNA: TGTGCCAGCAGCCATCGGGACAGCCTTGGAAACACCATATATTTT
clone size: NA; D gene: TRBD1; V gene: TRBV5-1; J gene: TRBJ1-4; CDR3 protein: CASTETGAEKLFF; CDR3 DNA: TGCGCCAGCACAGAGACAGGGGCGGAAAAACTGTTTTTT
clone size: NA; D gene: TRBD1; V gene: TRBV10-3; J gene: TRBJ1-3; CDR3 protein: CAISEDGTGGNTIYF; CDR3 DNA: TGTGCCATCAGTGAGGATGGGACAGGAGGAAACACCATATATTTT
clone size: NA; D gene: TRBD2; V gene: TRBV2; J gene: TRBJ2-1; CDR3 protein: CASSESPGTSGLDEQFF; CDR3 DNA: TGTGCCAGCAGTGAATCCCCCGGGACTAGCGGGCTTGATGAGCAGTTCTTC